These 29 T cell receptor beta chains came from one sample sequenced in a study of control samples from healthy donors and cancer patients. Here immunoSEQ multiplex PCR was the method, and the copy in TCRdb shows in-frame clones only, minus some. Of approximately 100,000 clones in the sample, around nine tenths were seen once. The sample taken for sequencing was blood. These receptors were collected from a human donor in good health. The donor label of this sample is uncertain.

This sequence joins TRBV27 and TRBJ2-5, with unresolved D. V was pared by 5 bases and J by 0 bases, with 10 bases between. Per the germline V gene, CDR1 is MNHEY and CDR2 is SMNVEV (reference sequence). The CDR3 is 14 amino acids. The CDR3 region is CASSPRRYQETQYF. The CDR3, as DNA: TGTGCCAGCAGTCCGCGACGGTACCAAGAGACCCAGTACTTC.

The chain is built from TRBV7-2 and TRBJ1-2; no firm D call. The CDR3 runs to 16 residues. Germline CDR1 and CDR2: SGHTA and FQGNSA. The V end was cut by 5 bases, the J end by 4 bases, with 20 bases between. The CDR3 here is CASSDTGLSFGYGYTF. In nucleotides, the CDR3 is TGTGCCAGCAGCGATACGGGCCTTTCGTTTGGCTATGGCTACACCTTC.

As DNA, the CDR3 is TGTGCCAGCAGTGAGTTAGCGACAGGTATCACAGATACGCAGTATTTT. Amino acid sequence: CASSELATGITDTQYF. The V gene is TRBV25-1, the J gene TRBJ2-3; tentatively, D is TRBD1 (6 bases). The CDR3 has 16 residues. Per the germline V gene, CDR1 is MGHDK and CDR2 is SYGVNS. Deletions cut 3 bases from V and 2 bases from J, with 15 bases between.

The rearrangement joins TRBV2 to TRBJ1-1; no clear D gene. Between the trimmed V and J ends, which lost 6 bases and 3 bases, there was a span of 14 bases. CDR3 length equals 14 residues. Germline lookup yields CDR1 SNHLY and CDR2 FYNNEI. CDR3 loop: CASRPLNGYTEAFF. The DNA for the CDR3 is TGTGCCAGCAGACCCCTAAATGGGTACACTGAAGCTTTCTTT.

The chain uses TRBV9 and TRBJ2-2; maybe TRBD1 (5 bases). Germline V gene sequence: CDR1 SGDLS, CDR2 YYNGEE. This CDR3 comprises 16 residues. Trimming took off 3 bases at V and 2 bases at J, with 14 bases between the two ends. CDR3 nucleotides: TGTGCCAGCAGCGATGACAGTACCGGAAACACCGGGGAGCTGTTTTTT. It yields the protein CASSDDSTGNTGELFF.

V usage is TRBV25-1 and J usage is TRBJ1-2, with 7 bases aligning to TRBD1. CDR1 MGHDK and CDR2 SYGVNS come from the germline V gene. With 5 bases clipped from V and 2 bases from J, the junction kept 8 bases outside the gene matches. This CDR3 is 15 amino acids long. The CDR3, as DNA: TGTGCCAGCAGTCGTGGAACAGGGGTAAACTATGGCTACACCTTC. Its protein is CASSRGTGVNYGYTF.

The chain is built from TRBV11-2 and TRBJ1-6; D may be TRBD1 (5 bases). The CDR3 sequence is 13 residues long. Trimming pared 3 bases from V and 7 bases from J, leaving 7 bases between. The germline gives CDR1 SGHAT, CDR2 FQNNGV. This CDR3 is CASSLKGNSPLHF. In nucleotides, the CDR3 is TGTGCCAGCAGCTTGAAGGGGAATTCACCCCTCCACTTT.

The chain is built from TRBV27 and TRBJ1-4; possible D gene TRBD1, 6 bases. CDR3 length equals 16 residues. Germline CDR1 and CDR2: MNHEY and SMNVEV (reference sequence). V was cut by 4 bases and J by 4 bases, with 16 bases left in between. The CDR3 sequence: CASSSLTGLLNEKLFF. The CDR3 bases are TGTGCCAGCAGTTCGCTCACAGGGCTGCTTAATGAAAAACTGTTTTTT.

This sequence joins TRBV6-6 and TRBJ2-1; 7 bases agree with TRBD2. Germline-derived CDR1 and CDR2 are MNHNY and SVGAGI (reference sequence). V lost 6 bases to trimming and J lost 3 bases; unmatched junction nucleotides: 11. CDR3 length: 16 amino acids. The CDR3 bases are TGTGCCAGCAGCTGGGGAGGAGCTAGCGGCTACAATGAGCAGTTCTTC. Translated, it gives CASSWGGASGYNEQFF.

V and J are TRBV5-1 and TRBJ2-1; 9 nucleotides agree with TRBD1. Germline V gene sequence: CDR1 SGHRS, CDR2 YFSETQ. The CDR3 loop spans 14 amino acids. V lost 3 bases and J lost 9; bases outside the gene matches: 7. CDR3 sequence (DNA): TGCGCCAGCAGCTCGACAGGGGGGGTAAGTGAGCAGTTCTTC. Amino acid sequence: CASSSTGGVSEQFF. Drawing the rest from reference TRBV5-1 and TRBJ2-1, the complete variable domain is KAGVTQTPRYLIKTRGQQVTLSCSPISGHRSVSWYQQTPGQGLQFLFEYFSETQRNKGNFPGRFSGRQFSNSRSEMNVSTLELGDSALYLCASSSTGGVSEQFFGPGTRLTVL.

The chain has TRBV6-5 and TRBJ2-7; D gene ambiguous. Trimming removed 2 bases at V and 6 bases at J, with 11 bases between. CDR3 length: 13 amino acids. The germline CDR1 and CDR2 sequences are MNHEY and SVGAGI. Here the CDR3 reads CASSYNVRSEQYF. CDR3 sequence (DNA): TGTGCCAGCAGTTACAACGTCCGGAGCGAGCAGTACTTC.

The CDR3 nucleotides read TGTGCCAGCAGTGAAGTGGGACATCACAATCAGCCCCAGCATTTT. It specifies CASSEVGHHNQPQHF. J is TRBJ1-5 and V is TRBV6-1; D might be TRBD1 (6 bases). CDR3 length: 15 residues. The germline gives CDR1 MNHNS, CDR2 SASEGT. Trimming removed 1 base from V and 3 bases from J, with 10 bases in between.

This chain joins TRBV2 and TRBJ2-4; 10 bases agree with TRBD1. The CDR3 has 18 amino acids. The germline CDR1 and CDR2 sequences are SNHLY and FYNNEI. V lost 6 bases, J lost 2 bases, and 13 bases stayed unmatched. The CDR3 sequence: CASRQTGGLLEPKNIQYF. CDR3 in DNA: TGTGCCAGCAGGCAGACAGGGGGCTTACTAGAGCCCAAAAACATTCAGTACTTC.

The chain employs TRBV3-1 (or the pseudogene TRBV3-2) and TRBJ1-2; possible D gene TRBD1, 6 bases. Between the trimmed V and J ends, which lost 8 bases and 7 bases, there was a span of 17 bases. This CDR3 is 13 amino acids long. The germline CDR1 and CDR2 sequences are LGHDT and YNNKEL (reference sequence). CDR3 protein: CASGPGELGGYTF. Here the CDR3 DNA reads TGTGCCAGCGGGCCAGGGGAGTTGGGTGGCTACACCTTC.

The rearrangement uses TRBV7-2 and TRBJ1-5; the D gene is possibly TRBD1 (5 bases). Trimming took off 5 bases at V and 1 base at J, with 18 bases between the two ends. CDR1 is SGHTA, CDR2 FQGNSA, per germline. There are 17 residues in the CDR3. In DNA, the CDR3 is TGTGCCAGCAGCGGATCCGGCCGCCAGGGAAGCAATCAGCCCCAGCATTTT. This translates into CASSGSGRQGSNQPQHF.

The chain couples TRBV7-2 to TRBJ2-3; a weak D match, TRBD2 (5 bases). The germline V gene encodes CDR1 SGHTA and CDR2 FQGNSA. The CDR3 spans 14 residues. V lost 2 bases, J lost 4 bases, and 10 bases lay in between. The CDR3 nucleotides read TGTGCCAGCAGCTTATCTCGCGGGTCAGATACGCAGTATTTT. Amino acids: CASSLSRGSDTQYF. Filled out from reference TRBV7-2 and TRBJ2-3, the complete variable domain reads GAGVSQSPSNKVTEKGKDVELRCDPISGHTALYWYRQSLGQGLEFLIYFQGNSAPDKSGLPSDRFSAERTGGSVSTLTIQRTQQEDSAVYLCASSLSRGSDTQYFGPGTRLTVL.

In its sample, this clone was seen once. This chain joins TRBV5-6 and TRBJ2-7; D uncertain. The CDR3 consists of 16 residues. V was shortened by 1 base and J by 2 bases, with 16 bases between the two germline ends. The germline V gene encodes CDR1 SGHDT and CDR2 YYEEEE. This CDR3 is CASSLNLRHTTYEQYF. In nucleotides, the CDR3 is TGTGCCAGCAGCTTGAATCTACGGCATACTACCTACGAGCAGTACTTC.

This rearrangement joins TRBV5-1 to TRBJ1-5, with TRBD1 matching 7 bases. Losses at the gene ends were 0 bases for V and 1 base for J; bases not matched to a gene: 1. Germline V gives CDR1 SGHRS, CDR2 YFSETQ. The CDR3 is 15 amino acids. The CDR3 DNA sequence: TGCGCCAGCAGCTTGGAAGGGGGCAGCAATCAGCCCCAGCATTTT. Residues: CASSLEGGSNQPQHF.

CDR3 bases: TGTGCCAGCAGTTTTCTGGGATACACCGGGGAGCTGTTTTTT. It codes for CASSFLGYTGELFF. The rearrangement links TRBV6-5 to TRBJ2-2; D gene ambiguous. This CDR3 has 14 amino acids. CDR1 is MNHEY, CDR2 SVGAGI, per germline. V shed 4 bases and J shed 3 bases, with 9 bases lying between them.

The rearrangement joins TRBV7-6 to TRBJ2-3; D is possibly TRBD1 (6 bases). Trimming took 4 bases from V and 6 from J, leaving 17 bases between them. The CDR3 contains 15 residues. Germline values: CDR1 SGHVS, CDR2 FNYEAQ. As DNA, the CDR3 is TGTGCCAGCAGCTCAATAGGGGGAGTGGCGGATACGCAGTATTTT. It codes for CASSSIGGVADTQYF.

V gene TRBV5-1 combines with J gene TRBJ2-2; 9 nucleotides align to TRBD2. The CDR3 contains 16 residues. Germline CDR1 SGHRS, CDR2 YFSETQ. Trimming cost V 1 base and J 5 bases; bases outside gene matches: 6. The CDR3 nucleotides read TGCGCCAGCAGCTTGTTTAGCGGGGGATTAACCGGGGAGCTGTTTTTT. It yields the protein CASSLFSGGLTGELFF.

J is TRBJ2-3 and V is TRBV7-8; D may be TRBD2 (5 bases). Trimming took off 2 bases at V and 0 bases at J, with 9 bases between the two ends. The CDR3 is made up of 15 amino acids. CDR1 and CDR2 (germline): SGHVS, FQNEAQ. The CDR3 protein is CASSLLADSTDTQYF. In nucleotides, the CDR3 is TGTGCCAGCAGCTTACTAGCAGATAGCACAGATACGCAGTATTTT.

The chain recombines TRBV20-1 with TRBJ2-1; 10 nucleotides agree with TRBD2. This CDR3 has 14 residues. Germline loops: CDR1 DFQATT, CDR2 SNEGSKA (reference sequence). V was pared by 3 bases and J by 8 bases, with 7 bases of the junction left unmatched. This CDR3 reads CSASQRGGLHEQFF. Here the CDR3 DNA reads TGCAGTGCTAGTCAGCGGGGGGGCCTCCATGAGCAGTTCTTC.

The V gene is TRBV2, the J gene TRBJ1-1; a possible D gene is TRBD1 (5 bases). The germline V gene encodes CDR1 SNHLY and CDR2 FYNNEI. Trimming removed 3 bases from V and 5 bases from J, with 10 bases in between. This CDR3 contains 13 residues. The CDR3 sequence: CASSDEGRTEAFF. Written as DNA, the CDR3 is TGTGCCAGCAGTGACGAGGGGAGGACTGAAGCTTTCTTT.

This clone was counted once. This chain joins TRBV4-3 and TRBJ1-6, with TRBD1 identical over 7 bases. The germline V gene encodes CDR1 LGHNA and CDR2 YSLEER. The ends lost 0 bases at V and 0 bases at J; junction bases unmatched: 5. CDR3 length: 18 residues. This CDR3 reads CASSQDNRGSSYNSPLHF. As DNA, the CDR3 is TGCGCCAGCAGCCAAGATAACAGGGGAAGCTCCTATAATTCACCCCTCCACTTT.

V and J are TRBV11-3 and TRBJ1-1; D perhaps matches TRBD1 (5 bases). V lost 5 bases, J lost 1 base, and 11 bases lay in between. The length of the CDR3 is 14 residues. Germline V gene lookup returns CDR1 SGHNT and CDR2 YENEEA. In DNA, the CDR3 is TGTGCCAGCAGCCAGGGACGGGGGAACACTGAAGCTTTCTTT. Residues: CASSQGRGNTEAFF.

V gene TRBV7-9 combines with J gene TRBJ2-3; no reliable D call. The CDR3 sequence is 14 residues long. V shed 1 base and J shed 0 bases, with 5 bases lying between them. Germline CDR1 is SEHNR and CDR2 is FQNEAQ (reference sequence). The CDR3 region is CASSLVGSTDTQYF. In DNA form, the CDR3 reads TGTGCCAGCAGCTTAGTCGGTAGCACAGATACGCAGTATTTT. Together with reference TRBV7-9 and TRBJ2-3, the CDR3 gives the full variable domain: DTGVSQNPRHKITKRGQNVTFRCDPISEHNRLYWYRQTLGQGPEFLTYFQNEAQLEKSRLLSDRFSAERPKGSFSTLEIQRTEQGDSAMYLCASSLVGSTDTQYFGPGTRLTVL.

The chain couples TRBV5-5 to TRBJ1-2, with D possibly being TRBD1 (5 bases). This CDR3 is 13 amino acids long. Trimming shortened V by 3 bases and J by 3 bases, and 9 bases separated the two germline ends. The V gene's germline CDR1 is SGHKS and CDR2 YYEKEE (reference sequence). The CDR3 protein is CASSWQGDYGYTF. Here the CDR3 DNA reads TGTGCCAGCAGCTGGCAGGGCGACTATGGCTACACCTTC.

CDR3 residues: CASSPRISQGRYNEQFF. In DNA, the CDR3 is TGTGCCAGCAGCCCCCGGATCAGCCAGGGGCGATACAATGAGCAGTTCTTC. The chain carries TRBV14 and TRBJ2-1, with D maybe TRBD1 (6 bases). Germline CDR1 reads SGHDN; CDR2 reads FVKESK. The CDR3 totals 17 residues. Deletions cut 4 bases from V and 4 bases from J, with 20 bases between.